This TCR beta chain was documented in a study of cytomegalovirus exposure and HLA in healthy donors (dated 2017 in TCRdb). Regarding the study in general: In an earlier analysis of roughly 500 of the donors, around 300 Gb of sequence data and some 100 million unique TCR beta sequences from about 190 million T cells were reported. A later genetic analysis took genome-wide SNP genotypes for about 55% of the 666 donors and used that subset as a discovery cohort. Typing coverage varied by locus: roughly 629-630 donors for A, B, C, DRB1 and DQB1; 522 for DQA1; 600 to 610 for DPA1; around 490 for DPB1. In addition to the first cohort of 500 to 850 subjects, a separate validation cohort of approximately 130 different subjects was used. Every discovery cohort repertoire had been produced on one sequencing platform. On average, over 200,000 unique TCR beta nucleotide sequences were sequenced per donor among 398 genotyped donors of the cohort, with roughly a sixth of those sequences being non-productive. The study combined high-throughput TCR immunosequencing, statistical association of individual TCRs with disease status, and machine learning to predict cytomegalovirus infection status. HLA typing covered class I and class II loci at four-digit resolution. To study patterns of TCR occurrence, a later analysis re-analyzed previously published TCR beta repertoires from 700 or so donors and added high-resolution HLA genotyping. Donor age, sex, ethnicity and CMV serostatus were collected together with the repertoire data. An early release that covered some 630 HLA-typed donors contained approximately 300 gigabases of sequencing data and 75 million to 100 million unique TCR sequences. Rather than using new phenotypic data, the later analysis identified candidate immune exposures from TCR beta sequences and from how often those sequences occurred across donors. In an earlier analysis of several hundred of the donors, high-throughput TCR beta sequencing was used to judge whether each TCR beta V gene segment behaved as functional or pseudogenic. About 5 DR-DQ haplotypes were handled as single units for association and clustering, since linkage in the cohort was strong. The aim of the study was to test whether cataloging public T cell receptors could identify signatures of past pathogen exposure. The genetic ancestry cluster associated with self-reported Caucasian donors included 81% of the roughly 410 genotyped donors. The T cell repertoires of roughly 660 subjects were profiled by immunosequencing and related to cytomegalovirus serostatus. Overall results and qualifications from the work: In a later genetic analysis, fewer N-insertions in productive TCRs were reported among donors in an Asian-associated ancestry cluster than the approximately 710-donor mean. It was suggested by the authors that the approach could potentially be generalized to other disease states and immunological phenotypes. Broadly in line with IMGT annotations, most TCR beta V segments showed up in productive rearrangements about 87% or about 30% of the time in an earlier analysis of roughly 590 of the donors. Specific HLA alleles were associated with over 15,000 TCR beta sequences at a false discovery rate of 0.05 in a later analysis. For the cohort, immune exposure information was limited to CMV serostatus. Because HLA typing was missing for some donors at each locus, association tests included only the typed subset. The cohort was sequenced for TCR beta chains only, and without alpha or paired-chain data the features that could be detected were limited. Sequencing depth was assumed to be roughly uniform across donors in the presence/absence analyses, though that assumption may not hold. According to a later analysis, most CMV-associated TCR beta chains appeared to be HLA-restricted, and the HLA associations seemed to be driven largely by CMV exposure. In a later analysis, several top co-occurrence clusters were reported to appear linked to parvovirus B19, influenza, CMV and Epstein-Barr virus. Seventeen rarely observed V segments, including chromosome 9 orphons, were excluded from the earlier analysis of about 610 of the donors because counts were too low. In a later analysis, the rate of TCR association differed among HLA loci, with DRB1 alleles having the most associated TCRs and HLA-C alleles having the fewest. A later genetic analysis associated a missense DCLRE1C variant with V-gene and J-gene trimming of TCR beta chains, and an independent cohort replicated the association. When HLA alleles, especially DR and DQ, strongly co-occurred, attributing TCR associations to individual alleles was difficult. A group of highly shared sequence variants was considered likely to be a technical artifact of the sequencing pipeline. The classifier was reported to diagnose cytomegalovirus status with high specificity and sensitivity in both the original and validation cohorts. In a later analysis, HLA-associated TCR beta chains showed more clonal expansion and lower generation probabilities than non-associated chains that were equally common. The study listed 150 to 200 TCR beta chains as associated with cytomegalovirus. A further reported finding was that TCR beta sequences accurately predicted the HLA-A and HLA-B alleles for most subjects in the first cohort. Across donors, most TCR sequences were observed very rarely, whereas some public TCRs were present in many individuals. Three of the identified cytomegalovirus-associated TCR beta chains were confirmed in vitro to be specific for cytomegalovirus antigens. Correlated functional status among segregating V segments might reflect linkage disequilibrium, but an unknown experimental factor could not be ruled out. Some IMGT-functional V segments, including TRBV6-2 and TRBV6-3, could not be distinguished by the 87-base-pair reads and were therefore excluded.

This clone was recorded only once. The target of this receptor is not known. No qualities accompany the bases; no much larger clone lies one base away. V and J are trimmed by 5 bases and 7 bases, and the gene matches miss 11 bases of the junction. From its cysteine to its phenylalanine, the CDR3 spans 15 amino acids. Just the 45-base CDR3 DNA is kept, in frame starting at base 1. CDR1 and CDR2, looked up from the germline V gene, are SGHAT and FQNNGV. The cohort was made up of about 610 healthy bone marrow donors. At the time of sampling, every cohort member was nominally healthy, though immune exposures that went unrecorded were likely present. The donor was CMV seronegative and was included in the group of over 300 seronegative cohort members. A peripheral blood sample was collected from each donor, and TCR beta sequencing was performed on peripheral blood mononuclear cells. The Qiagen DNeasy Blood Extraction Kit was used to extract genomic DNA from the blood cell samples.

Library preparation was by the immunoSEQ multiplex PCR assay. For the multiplex PCR, a mixture combining 60 forward primers for TCR Vbeta segments and 13 reverse primers for TCR Jbeta segments was used. A multiplex PCR assay on genomic DNA amplified the CDR3 region of rearranged TCR beta genes. Amplified TCR beta libraries were sequenced as 87-base-pair reads on the Illumina HiSeq System. As for how the authors treated the data: Across the 500 to 700 repertoires, a later analysis counted roughly 84 million unique TCR beta chains, about 10 million of which were shared by at least two donors. To remove PCR and sequencing errors, raw reads were error-corrected and collapsed into unique sequences using a nearest-neighbor algorithm that merged closely related sequences. Alignment of CDR3 sequences to IMGT reference sequences was used to assign V, D and J gene segments. For a sequence to be retained, a match of at least six nucleotides to both a V gene segment and a J gene segment was required. A rearrangement counted as productive if the CDR3 had no stop codons and remained in frame with V and J, and every other rearrangement counted as non-productive. Following IMGT convention, CDR3 was defined as the stretch from the second conserved V-encoded cysteine to the conserved J-encoded phenylalanine. Sequences without an unambiguous match to a single V gene segment were excluded from the earlier analysis of approximately 600 of the donors. In an earlier analysis of roughly 500 of the donors, V segments were called functional above 56.7% productive rearrangements and were called segregating when the between-donor standard deviation exceeded 5%. A statistical classification framework was developed to diagnose cytomegalovirus status using the catalog of TCR beta chain sequences. In a later analysis, TCR nucleotide sequences were compared against IMGT/GENE-DB human TR gene sequences so that V and J genes could be assigned. Using the TCRdist pipeline, a later analysis assigned CDR3 sequences along with most-parsimonious VDJ recombination scenarios. A later analysis defined each TCR beta chain by its CDR3 amino acid sequence plus V-gene family, and excluded reads lacking a unique V-gene family. To address suspected cross-contamination and a sequencing artifact, a later analysis removed 592 highly shared, low-generation-probability nucleotide sequences. For each public chain, a later analysis derived a clonal expansion index from normalized ranks of inferred template counts within each repertoire. A later analysis computed generation probabilities with a VDJ recombination model fitted to out-of-frame rearrangements, and checked the results against IGoR. Hypergeometric tests were used in a later analysis to score TCR-TCR, TCR-HLA and TCR-CMV co-occurrence, with a repertoire-size bias correction applied to the TCR pairs. A later analysis estimated false discovery rates by permuting HLA or CMV assignments 20 times. In a later analysis, co-occurring TCRs were grouped using DBSCAN, with TCRdist sequence similarity added in when clustering inside HLA-allele-positive subsets. Repertoires with fewer than 30,000 or more than 120,000 public chains were left out of co-occurrence clustering, as were about five repertoires with anomalous nucleotide sharing. This immuneACCESS table, as held by TCRdb, lists in-frame sequences with V and J called but not all clones. Of the missing ones, under half trace to an unresolved V gene in checked studies; the others have no known cause. V and J calls and clone size come straight from that table; D and trimming were deduced from the DNA. The sample has some 120,000 clones on record, about 73% of them singletons. The leading ten clones occupy less than 4.5% of the sample.

The clonotype originates from a middle-aged woman in good health and CMV-seronegative. Sequencing input: PBMCs. This chain joins TRBV11-2 to TRBJ2-5; TRBD2 aligns with 9 central bases. The CDR3 in this case is CASSVLAGGRGTQYF. The DNA is as follows: TGTGCCAGCAGCGTACTGGCGGGGGGGCGGGGGACCCAGTACTTC.